This T cell receptor beta chain was identified in a study of T cell changes during pregnancy in multiple sclerosis. Sequencing used immunoSEQ multiplex PCR; TCRdb keeps in-frame clones, though not all of them. The sample lists more than 80,000 clones; around 93% were seen once. Trimming removed 0 bases at V and 7 bases at J, with 15 bases between. Per the germline V gene, CDR1 is SNHLY and CDR2 is FYNNEI. CDR3 length equals 15 residues. This receptor was identified in a female donor with multiple sclerosis, enrolled in a pregnancy study. The material sequenced was peripheral blood, taken after pregnancy. This rearrangement joins TRBV2 to TRBJ1-2, with D tentatively TRBD1 (6 bases). The CDR3 protein is CASSEARQGWGGYTF. As DNA, the CDR3 is TGTGCCAGCAGTGAAGCGCGCCAGGGGTGGGGTGGCTACACCTTC.